This T cell receptor (beta chain) was retrieved from a study of molecular identifiers for immune sequencing clone quantification. Study summary: RNA from 20,000 or 100,000 naive CD8 cells was split five ways in replicates, with four sequenced.

Libraries from naive CD8 cells were generated from approximately 20,000 to 980,000 sorted cells (with 10%, 30% or 50% RNA). Germline V CDR1 and CDR2: LGHNA, YSLEER. V shed 3 bases, J shed 3 bases, and the junction held 5 bases outside the gene matches. The CDR3 runs 15 residues. Previously described methods with listed TCR primers produced the bulk TCR libraries. Each CDR3 protein gets one entry after TCRdb re-called the PCR reads with MiXCR. The sample carries about 640,000 distinct CDR3 sequences, nearly 20% recorded once. Study-level findings and limits: Over 97% of CMV-specific effector molecules, but under 1% of naive ones, were in clones above 20 copies.

This clonotype was seen at least ten times. The target antigen is unknown. Sequencing was carried out using naive CD8+ T cells from blood, with Jurkat cell RNA spiked in. Subset noted: FACS-sorted CD8+CD4-CCR7+CD45RA+ naive T cells. The chain is built from TRBV4-3 and TRBJ2-3; 8 bases align to TRBD2. This TCR was sampled from a human donor in good health. Some libraries in this study had Jurkat cell RNA spiked in. This CDR3 reads CASSHTAGVTDTQYF. The CDR3, as DNA: TGCGCCAGCAGCCATACAGCGGGGGTTACAGATACGCAGTATTTT.